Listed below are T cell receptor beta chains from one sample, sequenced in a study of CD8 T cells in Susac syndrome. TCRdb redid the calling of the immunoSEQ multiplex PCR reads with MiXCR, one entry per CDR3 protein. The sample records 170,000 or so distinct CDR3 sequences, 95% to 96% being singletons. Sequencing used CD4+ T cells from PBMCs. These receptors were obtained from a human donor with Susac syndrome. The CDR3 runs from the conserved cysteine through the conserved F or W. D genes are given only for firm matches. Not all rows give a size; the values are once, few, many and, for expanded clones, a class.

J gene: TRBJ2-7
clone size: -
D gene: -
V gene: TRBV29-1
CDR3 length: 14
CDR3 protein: CSVGVGPLSYEQYF
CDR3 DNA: TGCAGCGTTGGTGTGGGACCCCTCTCCTACGAGCAGTACTTC

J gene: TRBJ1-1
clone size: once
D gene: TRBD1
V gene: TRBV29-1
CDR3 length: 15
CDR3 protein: CSATGWTGLATEAFF
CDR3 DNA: TGCAGCGCCACGGGGTGGACAGGGTTGGCCACTGAAGCTTTCTTT

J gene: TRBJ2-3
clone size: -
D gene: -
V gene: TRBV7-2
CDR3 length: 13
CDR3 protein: CASGPGSTDTQYF
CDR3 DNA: TGTGCCAGCGGACCGGGGAGCACAGATACGCAGTATTTT

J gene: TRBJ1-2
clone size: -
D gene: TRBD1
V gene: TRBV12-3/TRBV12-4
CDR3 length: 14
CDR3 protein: CASSLGSGTGGYTF
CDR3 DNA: TGTGCCAGCAGTTTAGGATCCGGGACAGGGGGCTACACCTTC

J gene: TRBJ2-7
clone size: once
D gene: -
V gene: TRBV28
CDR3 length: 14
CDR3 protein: CASRPSGSGYEQYF
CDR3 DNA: TGTGCCAGCAGACCCTCGGGGAGTGGCTACGAGCAGTACTTC

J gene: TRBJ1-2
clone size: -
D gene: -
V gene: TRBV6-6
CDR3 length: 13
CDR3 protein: CASSTTDSYGYTF
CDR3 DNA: TGTGCCAGCAGTACAACGGACTCCTATGGCTACACCTTC

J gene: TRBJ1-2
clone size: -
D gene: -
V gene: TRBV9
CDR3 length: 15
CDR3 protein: CASSVASAGLRGYTF
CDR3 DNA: TGTGCCAGCAGCGTAGCTTCGGCAGGGCTGCGGGGCTACACCTTC

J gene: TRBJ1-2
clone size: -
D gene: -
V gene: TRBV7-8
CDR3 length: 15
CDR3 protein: CASSTAGTANYGYTF
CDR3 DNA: TGTGCCAGCAGCACCGCAGGAACTGCTAACTATGGCTACACCTTC

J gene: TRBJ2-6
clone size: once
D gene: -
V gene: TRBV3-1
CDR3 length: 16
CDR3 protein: CASSPSWASGANVLTF
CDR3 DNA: TGTGCCAGCAGCCCGTCATGGGCCTCTGGGGCCAACGTCCTGACTTTC

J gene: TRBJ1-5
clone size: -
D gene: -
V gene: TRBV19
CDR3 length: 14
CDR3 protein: CASNDPASNQPQHF
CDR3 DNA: TGTGCCAGTAACGATCCAGCTAGCAATCAGCCCCAGCATTTT

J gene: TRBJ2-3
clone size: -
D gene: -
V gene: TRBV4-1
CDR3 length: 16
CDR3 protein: CASSQDGRTKTDTQYF
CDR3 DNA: TGCGCCAGCAGCCAAGATGGGAGGACTAAGACAGATACGCAGTATTTT

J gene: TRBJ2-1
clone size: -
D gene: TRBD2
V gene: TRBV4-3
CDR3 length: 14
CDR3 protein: CASSRSTSRNEQFF
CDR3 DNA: TGCGCCAGCAGCCGGTCGACTAGCCGTAATGAGCAGTTCTTC

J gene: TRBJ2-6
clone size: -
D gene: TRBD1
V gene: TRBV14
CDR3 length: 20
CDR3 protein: CASSQGTGAALNSGANVLTF
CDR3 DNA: TGTGCCAGCAGCCAGGGGACAGGAGCAGCGCTTAACTCTGGGGCCAACGTCCTGACTTTC

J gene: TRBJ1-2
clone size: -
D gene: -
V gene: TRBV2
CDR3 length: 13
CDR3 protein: CASNLRDGGGYTF
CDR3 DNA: TGTGCCAGCAACCTGCGGGACGGAGGAGGCTACACCTTC

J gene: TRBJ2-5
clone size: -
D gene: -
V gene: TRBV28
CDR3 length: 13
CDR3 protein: CASSLPGAETQYF
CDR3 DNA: TGTGCCAGCAGTTTGCCGGGGGCAGAGACCCAGTACTTC

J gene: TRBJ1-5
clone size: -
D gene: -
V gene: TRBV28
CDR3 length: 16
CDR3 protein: CASSSANTGFGQPQHF
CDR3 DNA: TGTGCCAGCAGCAGCGCCAATACAGGGTTCGGTCAGCCCCAGCATTTT

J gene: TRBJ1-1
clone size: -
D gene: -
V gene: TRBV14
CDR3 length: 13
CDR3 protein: CASSQLYDTEAFF
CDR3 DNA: TGTGCCAGCAGCCAATTATATGACACTGAAGCTTTCTTT

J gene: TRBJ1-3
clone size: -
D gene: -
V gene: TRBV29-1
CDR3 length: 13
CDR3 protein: CSVAGAVGNTIYF
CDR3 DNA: TGCAGCGTTGCAGGGGCGGTAGGAAACACCATATATTTT

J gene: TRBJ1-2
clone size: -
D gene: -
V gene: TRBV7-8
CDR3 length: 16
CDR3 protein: CASSLGPAGDIYGYTF
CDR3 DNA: TGTGCCAGCAGCTTGGGTCCGGCAGGGGACATCTATGGCTACACCTTC

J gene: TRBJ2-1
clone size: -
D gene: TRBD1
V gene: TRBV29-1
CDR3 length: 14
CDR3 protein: CSLWTGKGGNEQFF
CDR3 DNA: TGCAGCCTCTGGACAGGGAAAGGCGGCAATGAGCAGTTCTTC

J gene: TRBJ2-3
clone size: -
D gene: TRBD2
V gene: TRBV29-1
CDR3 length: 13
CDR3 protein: CSSSGISTDTQYF
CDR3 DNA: TGCAGCTCGAGCGGGATTAGCACAGATACGCAGTATTTT

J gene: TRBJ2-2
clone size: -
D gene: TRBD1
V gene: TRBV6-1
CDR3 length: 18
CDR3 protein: CASKPRSGTGGKTGELFF
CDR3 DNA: TGTGCCAGCAAACCCCGGTCCGGGACAGGGGGAAAGACCGGGGAGCTGTTTTTT